This TCR beta chain was sequenced for a study of T cell responses to AZD1222 COVID-19 vaccine. Overall study findings and caveats: Spike-specific TCR repertoires showed rising breadth and depth after two AZD1222 doses. Clonal diversity was possibly underestimated, and the donors were mostly white British, with more females. Within unmutated variant regions lay the reported targets of nearly half of spike-specific TCRs. Among those given AZD1222, only 6 or 7 were seropositive at baseline.

As for this clone: As yet, its antigen is unknown.

Repertoires were generated with immunoSEQ multiplex PCR, while TCRdb's copy carries only in-frame clones and drops some. The sample shows some 110,000 clones, 80% to 90% of them seen only once. This TCR was recovered from an adult who received the AZD1222 COVID-19 vaccine. Sample: peripheral blood, taken 28 days after the second AZD1222 dose.

The CDR3 here is CASSSAGARYNEQFF. DNA of the CDR3: TGTGCCAGCAGTTCAGCGGGAGCTCGCTACAATGAGCAGTTCTTC. The genes are TRBV28 and TRBJ2-1; 8 nucleotides align to TRBD2. Germline lookup yields CDR1 MDHEN and CDR2 SYDVKM. The CDR3 consists of 15 residues. With V trimmed by 4 bases and J by 3 bases, 5 bases remained unmatched.